The next 24 T cell receptor beta chains were all read from a single sample in a study of blood T cells in healthy people across ages. A second PCR of 7 to 11 cycles used a sample-barcoded 5' primer and a J-beta primer mix. TCRdb ran MiXCR on the 5' RACE reads and lists one entry per CDR3 protein. This sample carries 910,000 or so distinct CDR3 sequences, about 51% of them seen once, and the ten largest clones take roughly 23%. The specimen sequenced was blood. Receptors originate from a woman between 55 and 75 years old in good health.

The chain joins TRBV20-1 to TRBJ1-2; TRBD1 matches at 8 bases. The junction had 11 bases not matched to a gene; V was cut back by 3 bases and J by 5 bases. CDR1 and CDR2 from the germline V gene are DFQATT and SNEGSKA (reference sequence). There are 15 residues in the CDR3. The DNA for the CDR3 is TGCAGTGCTAGGGGGATACAGGGGGATGGGTATGGCTACACCTTC. Encoded protein: CSARGIQGDGYGYTF.

The chain recombines TRBV7-3 with TRBJ2-6; 7 nucleotides agree with TRBD2. Looked up from germline, CDR1 is SGHTA and CDR2 is FQGTGA. CDR3 length equals 15 residues. The V segment lost 5 bases and the J segment 2 bases; nucleotides outside the gene matches: 3. In DNA form, the CDR3 reads TGTGCCAGCAGCCCTGCGGGGGCTGGGGCCAACGTCCTGACTTTC. Amino acids: CASSPAGAGANVLTF.

This chain links TRBV7-9 with TRBJ2-1; 8 nucleotides match TRBD2. Germline assignment: CDR1 SEHNR and CDR2 FQNEAQ (reference sequence). The CDR3 loop spans 16 amino acids. Trimming removed 5 bases from V and 5 bases from J; junction bases left unmatched: 11. The CDR3 sequence: CASSPPGGVVNNEQFF. The CDR3 DNA reads TGTGCCAGCAGCCCGCCCGGGGGGGTGGTTAACAATGAGCAGTTCTTC.

CDR3 region: CASSSPGTSGNNEQFF. For the CDR3, the DNA is TGTGCCAGCAGCTCACCCGGGACTAGCGGGAACAATGAGCAGTTCTTC. The rearrangement joins TRBV4-2 to TRBJ2-1; 13 nucleotides match TRBD2. V dropped 5 bases and J dropped 5; count of bases not matched to a gene: 6. This CDR3 has 16 residues. CDR1 and CDR2 (germline): LGHNA, YNFKEQ.

Worth noting for this clonotype: A much more abundant neighbour one base away suggests this may be a read error. The chain uses TRBV7-2 and TRBJ2-2; TRBD2 matches at 7 bases. CDR3 length: 15 residues. Germline V gene lookup returns CDR1 SGHTA and CDR2 FQGNSA. The CDR3 loop reads CASSMSGTITGEMFF. DNA of the CDR3: TGTGCCAGCAGTATGTCCGGGACTATCACCGGGGAGATGTTTTTT.

Comment on this clonotype: At one boundary the junction diverges from the germline segment, which might be a read error. The V gene is TRBV5-6, the J gene TRBJ2-7, with 9 bases fitting TRBD2. The V gene's germline CDR1 is SGHDT and CDR2 YYEEEE. CDR3 size: 14 residues. The CDR3 loop reads CTSSFRGRDYEQYF. CDR3 sequence (DNA): TGTACCAGCAGCTTCCGCGGGAGGGACTACGAGCAGTACTTC. Variable domain in full (rest from reference TRBV5-6 and TRBJ2-7): DAGVTQSPTHLIKTRGQQVTLRCSPKSGHDTVSWYQQALGQGPQFIFQYYEEEERQRGNFPDRFSGHQFPNYSSELNVNALLLGDSALYLCTSSFRGRDYEQYFGPGTRLTVT.

This chain links TRBV20-1 with TRBJ2-7, with 9 positions matching TRBD2. This CDR3 is built from 14 residues. Germline V gene data show CDR1 as DFQATT and CDR2 as SNEGSKA (reference sequence). V gave up 6 bases and J gave up 2 bases; unmatched junction bases: 8. The CDR3 reads CSAQTSGSPYEQYF. The CDR3 DNA is TGCAGTGCCCAGACTAGCGGCAGCCCCTACGAGCAGTACTTC.

The genes are TRBV20-1 and TRBJ2-7; a possible D gene is TRBD2 (5 bases). The CDR3 length is 13 residues. The germline V gene has CDR1 DFQATT and CDR2 SNEGSKA (reference sequence). Trimming pared 4 bases from V and 2 bases from J, leaving 12 bases between. The CDR3 loop reads CSATGTTTYEQYF. CDR3 nucleotide sequence: TGCAGTGCTACAGGCACGACTACCTACGAGCAGTACTTC.

Here the CDR3 reads CASSYSTTGGYYEQYF. CDR3 sequence (DNA): TGTGCCAGCAGTTACTCGACAACGGGAGGGTACTACGAGCAGTACTTC. This chain connects TRBV6-2 or TRBV6-3 to TRBJ2-5, with 8 bases lining up with TRBD2. Matching the DNA end better, TRBJ2-7 makes the J call doubtful. The CDR3 covers 16 residues. Germline V CDR1 and CDR2: MNHEY, SVGEGT.

This clonotype was seen only a few times. The chain has TRBV9 and TRBJ2-1; 13 bases agree with TRBD2. The germline V gene encodes CDR1 SGDLS and CDR2 YYNGEE. The CDR3 has 19 amino acids. J gave up 6 bases and V 0 bases, and 12 bases lay outside the gene matches. CDR3 in amino acids: CASSVATRTSGSLFNEQFF. The CDR3, as DNA: TGTGCCAGCAGCGTAGCTACCCGGACTAGCGGGAGTTTGTTCAATGAGCAGTTCTTC.

In its sample, this clonotype was seen a few times. This chain joins TRBV6-5 and TRBJ2-5; 7 nucleotides align to TRBD1. The better agreement between TRBJ2-7 and the DNA end casts doubt on the J call. Germline loops: CDR1 MNHEY, CDR2 SVGAGI. The CDR3 contains 12 residues. This CDR3 is CASLVDRDEQYF. The CDR3 DNA reads as TGTGCCAGCCTGGTCGACAGGGACGAGCAGTACTTC.

J is TRBJ2-3 and V is TRBV7-2; D call uncertain. Germline CDR1 SGHTA, CDR2 FQGNSA. V lost 5 bases to trimming and J lost 6 bases, with 12 bases between them. The CDR3 totals 13 residues. The CDR3 DNA follows: TGTGCCAGCAGCATCAATTCCGGGGATACGCAGTATTTT. Translated: CASSINSGDTQYF.

V is TRBV9 and J is TRBJ2-3, with 10 bases fitting TRBD2. Germline trimming cut 4 bases from V and 9 bases from J; bases unmatched to any gene: 5. The germline gives CDR1 SGDLS, CDR2 YYNGEE. The CDR3 spans 13 residues. CDR3 region: CASSPTSGTTQYF. The CDR3 nucleotides read TGTGCCAGCAGCCCCACTAGCGGGACGACGCAGTATTTT.

The chain employs TRBV7-2 and TRBJ2-4, with D hard to call. The DNA end is a closer match to TRBJ2-7, so the J assignment may be wrong. The length of the CDR3 is 14 residues. Germline CDR1 and CDR2: SGHTA and FQGNSA. CDR3 DNA sequence: TGTGCCAGCAGCTGGTCTTTAAGTGGTTACGAGCAGTACTTC. Its translation: CASSWSLSGYEQYF.

The chain combines TRBV4-2 with TRBJ2-3, with 8 bases lining up with TRBD2. J lost 0 bases, V lost 0 bases, and 5 bases had no gene match. CDR1 is LGHNA, CDR2 YNFKEQ, per germline. The CDR3 totals 17 residues. The CDR3 nucleotides are TGTGCCAGCAGCCAAGATCCAGCGGGAGCTAGCACAGATACGCAGTATTTT. It translates to CASSQDPAGASTDTQYF.

The chain links TRBV29-1 to TRBJ2-1; TRBD2 might be the D (6 bases). V was trimmed by 0 bases and J by 14 bases, leaving 11 bases between them. This CDR3 has 11 residues. The germline V gene has CDR1 SQVTM and CDR2 ANQGSEA. The CDR3 DNA reads as TGCAGCGTTGAAGAACGCGGGGTCAAGTTCTTC. Encoded protein: CSVEERGVKFF.

CDR3 amino acids: CASNDWGTNEKLFF. CDR3 DNA sequence: TGTGCCAGCAATGACTGGGGAACTAATGAAAAACTGTTTTTT. The chain uses TRBV5-4 and TRBJ1-4; D uncertain. The CDR3 spans 14 residues. V gave up 6 bases and J gave up 1 base, with 10 bases separating them. Germline V gene data show CDR1 as SGHNT and CDR2 as YYREEE (reference sequence).

Points on this clonotype: A much bigger clone sits one base away, suggesting this may be a read error. This sequence joins TRBV27 and TRBJ2-1; D not certain. This CDR3 contains 11 residues. Per the germline V gene, CDR1 is MNHEY and CDR2 is SMNVEV (reference sequence). The CDR3: CVSRLGDEQFF. In DNA, the CDR3 is TGTGTCAGCAGACTGGGCGATGAGCAGTTCTTC.

V and J are TRBV27 and TRBJ2-3; 15 nucleotides line up with TRBD2. This CDR3 has 16 residues. Germline CDR1 and CDR2: MNHEY and SMNVEV (reference sequence). V shed 7 bases, J shed 6 bases, and the junction held 8 bases outside the gene matches. In nucleotides, the CDR3 is TGTGCCAGCACCAGAGGACTAGCGGGAGGGGGCGATACGCAGTATTTT. This encodes CASTRGLAGGGDTQYF.

CDR3 loop: CASVKLLGECDEQFF. The CDR3 nucleotides are TGTGCCAGCGTCAAACTCCTGGGAGAGTGTGATGAGCAGTTCTTC. The chain joins TRBV28 to TRBJ2-1; perhaps TRBD2 as D (5 bases). The CDR3 contains 15 residues. The germline CDR1 and CDR2 sequences are MDHEN and SYDVKM. The germline V and J ends were trimmed by 8 bases and 8 bases, with 22 bases remaining between them.

This chain uses TRBV6-5 with TRBJ2-7; D gene uncertain. The V gene's germline CDR1 is MNHEY and CDR2 SVGAGI. Trimming removed 0 bases at V and 3 bases at J, with 15 bases between. The CDR3 runs to 16 residues. CDR3 bases: TGTGCCAGCAGTTACTCGATCGGCCAGGAGCACTACGAGCAGTACTTC. Protein sequence: CASSYSIGQEHYEQYF.

The J gene is TRBJ2-1, the V gene TRBV27; 8 nucleotides agree with TRBD2. V shed 3 bases, J shed 4 bases, and the junction held 8 bases outside the gene matches. This CDR3 has 16 amino acids. CDR1 MNHEY and CDR2 SMNVEV come from the germline V gene (reference sequence). The CDR3 region has the DNA TGTGCCAGCAGTTTCCTTGCGGGAGGTAAATACAATGAGCAGTTCTTC. Protein sequence: CASSFLAGGKYNEQFF.

On this clonotype: The junction shows a germline mismatch at one end, possibly a read error. The J gene is TRBJ2-5, the V gene TRBV25-1; a weak D match, TRBD1 (5 bases). The length of the CDR3 is 14 residues. CDR1 is MGHDK, CDR2 SYGVNS, per germline. CDR3 nucleotide sequence: TGTGCCAGCACCCCGACAGAGTACCAAGAGCCCCAGTACTTC. This sequence encodes CASTPTEYQEPQYF. The full variable domain, its missing parts supplied by reference TRBV25-1 and TRBJ2-5, is EADIYQTPRYLVIGTGKKITLECSQTMGHDKMYWYQQDPGMELHLIHYSYGVNSTEKGDLSSESTVSRIRTEHFPLTLESARPSHTSQYLCASTPTEYQEPQYFGPGTRLLVL.

The chain uses TRBV7-2 and TRBJ2-1, with TRBD2 matching 9 bases. The germline V gene has CDR1 SGHTA and CDR2 FQGNSA. V trimming: 3 bases; J trimming: 6 bases; junction bases outside the gene matches: 12. This CDR3 region has 17 residues. For the CDR3, the DNA is TGTGCCAGCAGCTTCCTCCCGGTAGCGGGAGCAGTCAATGAGCAGTTCTTC. Translation: CASSFLPVAGAVNEQFF.